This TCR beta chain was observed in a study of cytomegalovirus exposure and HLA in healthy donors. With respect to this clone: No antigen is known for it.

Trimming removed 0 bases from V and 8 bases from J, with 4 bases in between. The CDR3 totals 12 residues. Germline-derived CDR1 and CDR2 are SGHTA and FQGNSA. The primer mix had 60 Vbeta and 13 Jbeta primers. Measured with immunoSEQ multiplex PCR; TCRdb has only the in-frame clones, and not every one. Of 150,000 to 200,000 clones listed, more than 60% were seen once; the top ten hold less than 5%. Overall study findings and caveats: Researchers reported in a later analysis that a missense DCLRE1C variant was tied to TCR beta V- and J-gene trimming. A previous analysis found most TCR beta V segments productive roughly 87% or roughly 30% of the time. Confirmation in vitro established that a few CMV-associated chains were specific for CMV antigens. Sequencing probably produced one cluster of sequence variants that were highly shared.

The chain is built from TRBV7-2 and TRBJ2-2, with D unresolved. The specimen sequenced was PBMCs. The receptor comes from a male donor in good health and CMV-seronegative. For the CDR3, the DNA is TGTGCCAGCAGCTTAGCGCGGGGGGAGCTGTTTTTT. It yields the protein CASSLARGELFF.